The 20 T cell receptor beta chains presented below share a single source sample, sequenced in a study of cytomegalovirus exposure and HLA in healthy donors. Primers included in the PCR were 60 Vbeta and 13 Jbeta primers. The repertoire was sequenced with immunoSEQ multiplex PCR; TCRdb's copy has only in-frame clones and lacks some. The record lists under 130,000 clones, of which the ten most abundant hold 3% to 3.5%. Sequenced sample: PBMCs. These receptors came from a man aged 35-49 years in good health and CMV-seronegative.

The chain links TRBV15 to TRBJ1-1, with D tentatively TRBD1 (5 bases). Germline loops: CDR1 LNHNV, CDR2 YYDKDF (reference sequence). The germline V and J ends were trimmed by 3 bases and 10 bases, with 15 bases remaining between them. The CDR3 is 13 amino acids. The CDR3 protein is CATSSNTGRGAFF. CDR3 DNA sequence: TGTGCCACCAGCAGCAATACGGGGCGGGGAGCTTTCTTT. Full variable domain (remainder filled in from reference TRBV15 and TRBJ1-1): DAMVIQNPRYQVTQFGKPVTLSCSQTLNHNVMYWYQQKSSQAPKLLFHYYDKDFNNEADTPDNFQSRRPNTSFCFLDIRSPGLGDTAMYLCATSSNTGRGAFFGQGTRLTVV.

As to this clone: The germline gene is not matched at one end of the junction; a read error may be the cause. Other DNA sequences within the sample encode an identical CDR3. The chain couples TRBV4-3 to TRBJ2-3, with 13 positions matching TRBD2. The CDR3 has 18 residues. Germline V gene data show CDR1 as LGHNA and CDR2 as YSLEER. The CDR3 DNA follows: TGCGCCAGTAGCCAAGTTAGGACTAGCGGGAGTAGGGCAGATACGCAGTATTTT. It encodes CASSQVRTSGSRADTQYF.

This chain connects TRBV5-6 to TRBJ2-1; no clear D gene. V gave up 4 bases and J gave up 0 bases, with 14 bases separating them. The CDR3 has 16 residues. In germline, CDR1 is SGHDT, CDR2 YYEEEE. The CDR3 DNA reads TGTGCCAGCAGCGAAGAGGTGGTAAGCTCCTACAATGAGCAGTTCTTC. Amino acid sequence: CASSEEVVSSYNEQFF.

V usage is TRBV6-5 and J usage is TRBJ2-3, with 8 positions matching TRBD2. V dropped 10 bases and J dropped 7; count of bases not matched to a gene: 16. This CDR3 is 15 amino acids long. Looked up from germline, CDR1 is MNHEY and CDR2 is SVGAGI. CDR3 loop: CATGLGTSSFHTQYF. The CDR3 DNA reads TGTGCCACCGGATTAGGGACTAGTAGTTTCCATACGCAGTATTTT.

The chain couples TRBV2 to TRBJ1-1, with D hard to call. V was clipped by 5 bases and J by 4 bases, with 17 bases between them. Germline CDR1 SNHLY, CDR2 FYNNEI. There are 15 residues in the CDR3. CDR3 amino acids: CASSPRTIRGTEAFF. CDR3 sequence (DNA): TGTGCCAGCAGTCCCAGAACCATAAGAGGCACTGAAGCTTTCTTT.

The DNA for the CDR3 is TGTGCCAGCAGAAACAGGGGCCATGGAAACACCATATATTTT. It is translated as CASRNRGHGNTIYF. The chain has TRBV6-6 and TRBJ1-3; 7 bases fit TRBD1. The CDR3 loop spans 14 amino acids. V lost 6 bases, J lost 3 bases, and 5 bases stayed unmatched. Germline CDR1 is MNHNY and CDR2 is SVGAGI (reference sequence).

The chain carries TRBV7-2 and TRBJ1-4; D is possibly TRBD1 (5 bases). With 4 bases removed from V and 7 bases from J, the gap between germline ends came to 16 bases. There are 15 residues in the CDR3. Germline lookup yields CDR1 SGHTA and CDR2 FQGNSA. The CDR3 region is CASSSEPTDGEKLFF. The CDR3 region has the DNA TGTGCCAGCAGCTCCGAACCGACAGACGGTGAAAAACTGTTTTTT.

The V gene is TRBV10-3, the J gene TRBJ2-5, with TRBD1 identical over 9 bases. Per the germline V gene, CDR1 is ENHRY and CDR2 is SYGVKD. The CDR3 runs to 15 residues. With V trimmed by 0 bases and J by 5 bases, 4 bases remained unmatched. The CDR3 reads CAISESLTGGETQYF. CDR3 sequence (DNA): TGTGCCATCAGTGAGTCGTTGACAGGGGGGGAGACCCAGTACTTC.

The chain links TRBV14 to TRBJ1-1, with 10 bases lining up with TRBD1. CDR1 is SGHDN and CDR2 is FVKESK in the germline V gene. This CDR3 has 14 residues. V was pared by 6 bases and J by 5 bases, with 6 bases of the junction left unmatched. The CDR3, as DNA: TGTGCCAGCAGGTCATGGGGACAGGGGACTGAAGCTTTCTTT. Its translation is CASRSWGQGTEAFF.

J is TRBJ2-5 and V is TRBV6-5; D possibly corresponds to TRBD2 (5 bases). The end of the DNA is better explained by TRBJ2-7, so the J call may be wrong. CDR1 is MNHEY and CDR2 is SVGAGI in the germline V gene. The CDR3 contains 16 residues. CDR3 nucleotide sequence: TGTGCCAGCAGTTACAGGACTTTCGACCTTTCCTACGAGCAGTACTTC. Translating gives CASSYRTFDLSYEQYF.

The chain uses TRBV5-6 and TRBJ1-2, with D maybe TRBD1 (6 bases). Germline CDR1 SGHDT, CDR2 YYEEEE. This CDR3 has 15 amino acids. The V and J ends lost 4 bases and 1 base respectively, with 14 bases between them. CDR3 in amino acids: CASSPDRKINYGYTF. The CDR3 DNA sequence: TGTGCCAGCAGCCCCGACAGGAAGATTAACTATGGCTACACCTTC.

The chain uses TRBV6-1 and TRBJ1-3; D not resolved. The ends were cut back, 1 base at V and 0 bases at J, with 10 bases in the middle. Germline assignment: CDR1 MNHNS and CDR2 SASEGT. The length of the CDR3 is 16 residues. The CDR3 DNA reads TGTGCCAGCAGTGAAGATATAGCGCTCTCTGGAAACACCATATATTTT. Translated: CASSEDIALSGNTIYF.

This rearrangement joins TRBV9 to TRBJ1-1; unclear D gene. CDR3 length equals 15 residues. CDR1 and CDR2 from the germline V gene are SGDLS and YYNGEE. Trimming removed 0 bases from V and 1 base from J, with 10 bases in between. The CDR3 DNA follows: TGTGCCAGCAGCGTAGGAGAGATGCGGAACACTGAAGCTTTCTTT. This translates into CASSVGEMRNTEAFF.

This chain uses TRBV5-1 with TRBJ2-3; 12 bases agree with TRBD2. Germline assignment: CDR1 SGHRS and CDR2 YFSETQ. V was pared by 4 bases and J by 3 bases, with 12 bases of the junction left unmatched. The CDR3 is made up of 18 amino acids. For the CDR3, the DNA is TGCGCCAGCAGCCCTGGCGGGACTAGCGGGTTTGGGACAGATACGCAGTATTTT. This gives the protein CASSPGGTSGFGTDTQYF. Supplemented by reference TRBV5-1 and TRBJ2-3, the full variable domain reads KAGVTQTPRYLIKTRGQQVTLSCSPISGHRSVSWYQQTPGQGLQFLFEYFSETQRNKGNFPGRFSGRQFSNSRSEMNVSTLELGDSALYLCASSPGGTSGFGTDTQYFGPGTRLTVL.

Worth noting for this clone: Other nucleotide sequences from this sample produce the same CDR3. The chain employs TRBV6-6 and TRBJ2-7; weak D call: TRBD1 (5 bases). This CDR3 contains 13 residues. Germline-derived CDR1 and CDR2 are MNHNY and SVGAGI (reference sequence). Deletions cut 6 bases from V and 1 base from J, with 10 bases between. In nucleotides, the CDR3 is TGTGCCAGCAGCTGGACACCATCCTACGAGCAGTACTTC. Translated, it gives CASSWTPSYEQYF.

V is TRBV14 and J is TRBJ2-2, with D perhaps TRBD1 (5 bases). This CDR3 has 14 residues. Germline V gene data show CDR1 as SGHDN and CDR2 as FVKESK. V lost 4 bases, J lost 6 bases, and 12 bases lay in between. The CDR3 loop is CASSPYRISGELFF. CDR3 nucleotide sequence: TGTGCCAGCAGCCCGTACAGGATATCCGGGGAGCTGTTTTTT.

For the CDR3, the DNA is TGTGCCAGCAGCCTTGGGCCCTACACTGAAGCTTTCTTT. Protein sequence: CASSLGPYTEAFF. The J gene is TRBJ1-1, the V gene TRBV5-5; D not certain. The CDR3 is 13 amino acids. The germline CDR1 and CDR2 sequences are SGHKS and YYEKEE (reference sequence). Trimming took off 4 bases at V and 3 bases at J, with 10 bases between the two ends.

The V and J genes are TRBV28 and TRBJ2-2, with TRBD2 matching over 11 bases. Germline trimming cut 5 bases from V and 6 bases from J; bases unmatched to any gene: 2. The CDR3 covers 14 residues. Per the germline V gene, CDR1 is MDHEN and CDR2 is SYDVKM. The CDR3 loop reads CASSRGLAAGELFF. CDR3 sequence (DNA): TGTGCCAGCAGTCGGGGACTAGCGGCCGGGGAGCTGTTTTTT.

The chain employs TRBV9 and TRBJ2-7; 11 nucleotides agree with TRBD1. The CDR3 extends over 15 amino acids. V shed 4 bases and J 4 bases; nucleotides not matched to a gene: 7. CDR1 SGDLS and CDR2 YYNGEE come from the germline V gene. The CDR3 region has the DNA TGTGCCAGCAGCACAGGGGACAGGGGGATGTACGAGCAGTACTTC. Residues: CASSTGDRGMYEQYF.

The chain employs TRBV7-9 and TRBJ1-4; tentatively, D is TRBD1 (6 bases). The V end lost 1 base, the J end lost 3 bases, and 9 bases lay between the germline ends. This CDR3 is 15 amino acids long. Germline values: CDR1 SEHNR, CDR2 FQNEAQ (reference sequence). The CDR3 loop is CASSLGDTSNEKLFF. The DNA of the CDR3 is TGTGCCAGCAGCTTAGGGGACACCTCTAATGAAAAACTGTTTTTT.